This T cell receptor beta chain was captured by sequencing in a study of T cells in localized non-small cell lung cancer (dated by TCRdb to 2020 to 2022). As for the study more broadly: T cell repertoires of 236 early-stage NSCLC patients were analyzed, with tumors being compared against uninvolved tumor-adjacent lungs. The cohort was made up of roughly 250 treatment-naive NSCLC patients whose localized lung tumors had been resected. Of the NSCLC patients, fewer than 150 were male and approximately 110 were female, and the mean age was approximately 69 years. General findings and caveats noted by the study authors: Uninvolved tumor-adjacent lung showed the highest T cell clonality, higher than tumor, which suggests more focused antigenic responses in the adjacent lung. Longer overall survival was associated with higher T cell density in blood, whereas shorter survival was associated with higher clonality in adjacent lung. Because the study design was exploratory, TCR variables were selected using unadjusted p-values without false-discovery rate correction. Multi-region tumor sequencing was not performed, so intratumor heterogeneity could not be excluded. A median of about 50 of the top 100 tumor clones turned up in the paired uninvolved adjacent lung, and roughly 30 of those clones also ranked among the top 100 of that same adjacent lung.

TCR beta CDR3 regions were sequenced from DNA using the immunoSEQ Assay. In the source study's methods: To compute T cell density, TCR beta template counts were normalized to usable DNA, which was estimated by amplifying housekeeping genes. Using the preseqR package, richness was estimated by extrapolating to 120,000 templates for tissue samples and 400,000 templates for PBMC samples. Clonality was defined as one minus Pielou's evenness. Differential abundance testing on productive amino-acid clonotypes, with a minimum total count of 5 and an alpha of 0.1, was used to identify tissue-enriched TCRs. The Jaccard Index and the Morisita Overlap Index were used to measure repertoire overlap between compartments. TCR beta CDR3s were clustered by GLIPH together with public tetramer-defined viral CDR3s, and at least three viral sequences plus V-gene enrichment were required for viral motifs. This immuneACCESS table, as held by TCRdb, lists in-frame sequences with V and J called but not all clones. Of the missing ones, under half trace to an unresolved V gene in checked studies; the others have no known cause. V, J and clone size were drawn from that table, and D and trimming were deduced from the DNA. In all, the sample holds around 33,000 clones, and around 92% of those were seen once. The ten most abundant clones make up approximately 2.2% of the sample.

At diagnosis, peripheral blood, uninvolved tumor-adjacent lung and tumor were collected and were preserved as a mix of fresh-frozen and FFPE material. Blood samples were analyzed as peripheral blood mononuclear cells for TCR repertoire profiling. This clone came up once. Its antigen has not been determined. No base qualities exist here, and no much larger clone lies one base off it. As encoded in the germline V gene, CDR1 is SGHRS while CDR2 is YFSETQ. V was cut back by 1 base and J by 1 base, leaving a gap of 8 bases between them. The CDR3 runs 14 residues from the cysteine to the phenylalanine. Left in the record is the CDR3 DNA by itself, 42 bases read in frame from the first base.

The chain is made from TRBV5-1 and TRBJ1-1; possibly the D gene is TRBD1, per 6 matching bases. The starting material was peripheral blood, obtained before any cancer treatment. The receptor was isolated from a female donor older than 55 with stage I lung adenocarcinoma. The sequenced DNA is TGCGCCAGCAGCTTGCTAGGGGGGAACACTGAAGCTTTCTTT. This gives the protein CASSLLGGNTEAFF.